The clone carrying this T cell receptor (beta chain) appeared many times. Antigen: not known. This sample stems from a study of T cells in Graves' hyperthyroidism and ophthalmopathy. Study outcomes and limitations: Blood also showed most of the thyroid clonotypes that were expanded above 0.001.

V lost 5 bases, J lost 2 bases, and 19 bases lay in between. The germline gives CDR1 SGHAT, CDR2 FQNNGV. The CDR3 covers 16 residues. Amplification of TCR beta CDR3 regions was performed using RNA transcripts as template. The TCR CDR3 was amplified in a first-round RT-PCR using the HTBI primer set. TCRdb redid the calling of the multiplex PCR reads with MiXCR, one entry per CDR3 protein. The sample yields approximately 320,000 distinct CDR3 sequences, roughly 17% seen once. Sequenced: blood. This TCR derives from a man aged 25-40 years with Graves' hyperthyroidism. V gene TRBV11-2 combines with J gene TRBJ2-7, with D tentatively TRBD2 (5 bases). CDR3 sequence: CASSPRPGVSTYEQYF. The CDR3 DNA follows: TGTGCCAGCAGCCCTAGGCCCGGGGTCAGTACCTACGAGCAGTACTTC.